These 2 T cell receptor beta chains were sequenced from one sample in a study of early T cells in non-severe SARS-CoV-2 infection. Using its own MiXCR run on the 5' RACE reads, TCRdb lists one record per CDR3 protein. Of around 57,000 distinct CDR3 sequences in the sample, over 7.5% are singletons; the top ten hold 8.5% to 10%. Sequenced material: whole blood. These receptors were taken from an adult who was a healthcare worker with PCR-confirmed SARS-CoV-2 infection or an uninfected control (not recorded which).

This chain uses TRBV27 with TRBJ2-1; unclear D gene. Germline values: CDR1 MNHEY, CDR2 SMNVEV (reference sequence). The CDR3 length is 16 residues. The ends were cut back, 5 bases at V and 2 bases at J, with 16 bases in the middle. The CDR3 is CASSKPLMGPYNEQFF. The CDR3 coding sequence is TGTGCCAGCAGTAAACCCCTGATGGGCCCCTACAATGAGCAGTTCTTC.

The sample holds many counts of this clonotype. V is TRBV7-9 and J is TRBJ2-1, with D perhaps matching TRBD1 (5 bases). The V gene lost 3 bases and the J gene lost 9 bases, with 21 bases spanning the gap. This CDR3 region has 16 residues. CDR1 SEHNR and CDR2 FQNEAQ come from the germline V gene (reference sequence). The CDR3: CASSFPVGQGRGEQFF. For the CDR3, the DNA is TGTGCCAGCAGCTTTCCCGTCGGGCAGGGTAGAGGTGAGCAGTTCTTC.